This T cell receptor (beta chain) was recorded in a study of shared clonotypes between healthy human individuals. All the donors were Caucasian adults who lived in Nashville, Tennessee. Germline V gene data show CDR1 as LNHDA and CDR2 as SQIVND (reference sequence). Trimming at V came to 4 bases and at J to 8 bases, leaving 19 bases not matched to a gene. CDR3 length equals 18 residues. Sequencing was performed with immunoSEQ multiplex PCR; in TCRdb, only in-frame clones are kept and a portion is missing. The sample holds approximately 2,300,000 clones, just under 95% seen once. The chain combines TRBV19 with TRBJ1-4, with TRBD1 identical over 7 bases. Sequencing was carried out using naive CD4+ T cells from PBMCs. Subset reported: CD45RA+ positively selected. The sequence came from a man aged 18 to 29 in good health. Some clones in this sample may be carry-over from other donors' samples. CDR3 amino acids: CASSKTLLRGALREKLFF. DNA for the CDR3: TGTGCCAGTAGTAAAACCCTCCTCAGGGGGGCCCTACGAGAAAAACTGTTTTTT.